The 11 T cell receptor beta chains reported below all come from one sample, sequenced in a study of blood T cell repertoires in COVID-19 (dated by TCRdb to the early 2020s). The method was the immunoSEQ multiplex PCR assay. This immuneACCESS table, as held by TCRdb, lists in-frame sequences with V and J called but not all clones. Of the missing ones, under half trace to an unresolved V gene in checked studies; the others have no known cause. The table for this sample lists around 310,000 clones; around 90% of them were counted only once. 0.95% to 1.3% of the sample is taken by the ten largest. Sequencing was carried out using peripheral blood. These receptors were obtained from a middle-aged woman with COVID-19, enrolled during active disease.

The V and J genes are TRBV24-1 and TRBJ2-1; 7 bases are shared with TRBD1. This CDR3 region has 17 residues. Germline-derived CDR1 and CDR2 are KGHDR and SFDVKD. J was trimmed by 4 bases and V by 2 bases; bases with no gene match: 10. CDR3 sequence (DNA): TGTGCCACCAGTGATTCGGGGACAGTACCGTTATACAATGAGCAGTTCTTC. It encodes CATSDSGTVPLYNEQFF.

The J gene is TRBJ1-4, the V gene TRBV3-1 (or the pseudogene TRBV3-2); D remains unclear. V was clipped by 0 bases and J by 0 bases, with 20 bases between them. The CDR3 runs 20 residues. CDR1 is LGHDT and CDR2 is YNNKEL in the germline V gene (reference sequence). CDR3 sequence (DNA): TGTGCCAGCAGCCAAGATCCGGAACGGAGGCACTTCGCAACTAATGAAAAACTGTTTTTT. Its protein product is CASSQDPERRHFATNEKLFF.

J is TRBJ1-5 and V is TRBV29-1, with no clear D. Germline V gives CDR1 SQVTM, CDR2 ANQGSEA. With 4 bases removed from V and 3 bases from J, the gap between germline ends came to 7 bases. This CDR3 is built from 12 residues. The DNA for the CDR3 is TGCAGCGTTGTGGGAGTCAATCAGCCCCAGCATTTT. Translating it yields CSVVGVNQPQHF.

This clone was picked up one time. The rearrangement uses TRBV29-1 and TRBJ1-2, with a weak D call TRBD1 (6 bases). V shed 8 bases and J shed 8 bases, with 15 bases lying between them. Germline CDR1 and CDR2: SQVTM and ANQGSEA. This CDR3 is 11 amino acids long. CDR3 region: CSLRGLGGYTF. The CDR3 nucleotides are TGCAGCTTGAGGGGGTTGGGGGGCTACACCTTC.

The chain links TRBV14 to TRBJ1-6; 7 bases match TRBD1. Germline CDR1 is SGHDN and CDR2 is FVKESK. The CDR3 covers 15 residues. V gave up 2 bases and J gave up 10 bases; unmatched junction bases: 8. CDR3 DNA: TGTGCCAGCAGCCAAACAGGGGAGCGCCGATCACCCCTCCACTTT. It codes for CASSQTGERRSPLHF. Full variable domain (missing parts from reference TRBV14 and TRBJ1-6): EAGVTQFPSHSVIEKGQTVTLRCDPISGHDNLYWYRRVMGKEIKFLLHFVKESKQDESGMPNNRFLAERTGGTYSTLKVQPAELEDSGVYFCASSQTGERRSPLHFGNGTRLTVT.

The rearrangement joins TRBV28 to TRBJ2-7; 10 bases fit TRBD1. The germline V gene encodes CDR1 MDHEN and CDR2 SYDVKM. V gave up 7 bases and J gave up 7 bases; unmatched junction bases: 10. The CDR3 has 14 amino acids. CDR3 nucleotide sequence: TGTGCCAGCATTGAGGGACAGGGGATCGGGGAGCAGTACTTC. The encoded protein is CASIEGQGIGEQYF.

The J gene is TRBJ1-2, the V gene TRBV12-3 or TRBV12-4, with D hard to call. Trimming pared 2 bases from V and 4 bases from J, leaving 5 bases between. The CDR3 covers 12 residues. CDR3 DNA: TGTGCCAGCAGTTTAACCAGCTATGGCTACACCTTC. It codes for CASSLTSYGYTF.

This chain connects TRBV7-9 to TRBJ2-7; weak D call: TRBD2 (6 bases). Germline values: CDR1 SEHNR, CDR2 FQNEAQ (reference sequence). V was pared by 4 bases and J by 0 bases, with 13 bases between. There are 15 residues in the CDR3. The CDR3 DNA sequence: TGTGCCAGCAGCTCGAGCGGGCACAGCTCCTACGAGCAGTACTTC. Residues: CASSSSGHSSYEQYF.

This rearrangement joins TRBV4-2 to TRBJ2-3; 13 nucleotides line up with TRBD2. Germline V gives CDR1 LGHNA, CDR2 YNFKEQ. The CDR3 extends over 21 amino acids. V lost 0 bases, J lost 2 bases, and 14 bases stayed unmatched. DNA for the CDR3: TGTGCCAGCAGCCAAGAAGTTGAACGACTAGCGGGGGGCCGCATCACAGATACGCAGTATTTT. Encoded protein: CASSQEVERLAGGRITDTQYF.

This clone was detected a few times. CDR3 DNA: TGTGCCAGCAGCCCTCGGGGGGCGGAACCCTATAGCAATCAGCCCCAGCATTTT. It is translated as CASSPRGAEPYSNQPQHF. The rearrangement uses TRBV7-8 and TRBJ1-5; D might be TRBD1 (6 bases). This CDR3 region has 18 residues. Germline V gene lookup returns CDR1 SGHVS and CDR2 FQNEAQ. The ends were cut back, 5 bases at V and 0 bases at J, with 20 bases in the middle.

This sequence joins TRBV7-2 and TRBJ1-6; D is unclear. CDR3 length: 14 amino acids. The V end was cut by 8 bases, the J end by 0 bases, with 8 bases between. CDR1 is SGHTA and CDR2 is FQGNSA in the germline V gene. CDR3 protein: CASGGSSYNSPLHF. CDR3 coding DNA: TGTGCCAGCGGTGGGAGCTCCTATAATTCACCCCTCCACTTT.